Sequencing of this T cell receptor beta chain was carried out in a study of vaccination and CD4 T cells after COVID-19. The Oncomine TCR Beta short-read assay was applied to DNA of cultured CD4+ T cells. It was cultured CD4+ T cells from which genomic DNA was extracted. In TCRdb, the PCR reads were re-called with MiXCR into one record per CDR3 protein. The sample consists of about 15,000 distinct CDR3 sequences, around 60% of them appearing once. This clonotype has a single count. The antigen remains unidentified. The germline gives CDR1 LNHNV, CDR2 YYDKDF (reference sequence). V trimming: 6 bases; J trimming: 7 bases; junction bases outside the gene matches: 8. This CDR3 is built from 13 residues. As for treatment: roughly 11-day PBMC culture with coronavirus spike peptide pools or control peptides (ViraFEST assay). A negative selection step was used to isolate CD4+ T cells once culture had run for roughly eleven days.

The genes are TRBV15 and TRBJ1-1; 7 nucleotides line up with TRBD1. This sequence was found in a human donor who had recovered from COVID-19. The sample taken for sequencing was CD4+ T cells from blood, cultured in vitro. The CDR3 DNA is TGTGCCACCAGTCTACAGGGGAGTGGTGAAGCTTTCTTT. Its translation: CATSLQGSGEAFF.